This T cell receptor (beta chain) was captured in a study of identical twins. TCRdb redid the calling of the 5' RACE reads with MiXCR, one entry per CDR3 protein. In the table there are 210,000 or so distinct CDR3 sequences, approximately 15% of which are singletons. The CDR3 loop spans 14 amino acids. Looked up from germline, CDR1 is WSHSY and CDR2 is SAAADI. Unmatched junction bases numbered 6, after V lost 6 bases and J lost 5 bases. This clonotype has only a few counts. What it binds is not known. Findings of the study overall: Cord blood beta clonotypes present at high abundance carried fewer insertions; no such pattern appeared in memory repertoires.

The sample was also linked to a second study, of T cells expressing NK-cell markers. That source adds: Sorted CD3+CD56-NKG2C+, CD3+CD56+NKG2C+ and CD3+CD56+NKG2C- T cells supplied the TCR beta repertoires. The CD3+CD56-NKG2C+ fraction of four donors was likewise dominated by these clonotypes.

The rearrangement joins TRBV10-2 to TRBJ2-1, with 8 bases fitting TRBD2. Sequences were obtained from CD8+ T cells sorted from blood. This TCR was recovered from a woman between 18 and 30 years old in good health. CDR3 bases: TGCGCCAGCAGGGAGCGGGAGTGGGACAATGAGCAGTTCTTC. It specifies CASREREWDNEQFF.